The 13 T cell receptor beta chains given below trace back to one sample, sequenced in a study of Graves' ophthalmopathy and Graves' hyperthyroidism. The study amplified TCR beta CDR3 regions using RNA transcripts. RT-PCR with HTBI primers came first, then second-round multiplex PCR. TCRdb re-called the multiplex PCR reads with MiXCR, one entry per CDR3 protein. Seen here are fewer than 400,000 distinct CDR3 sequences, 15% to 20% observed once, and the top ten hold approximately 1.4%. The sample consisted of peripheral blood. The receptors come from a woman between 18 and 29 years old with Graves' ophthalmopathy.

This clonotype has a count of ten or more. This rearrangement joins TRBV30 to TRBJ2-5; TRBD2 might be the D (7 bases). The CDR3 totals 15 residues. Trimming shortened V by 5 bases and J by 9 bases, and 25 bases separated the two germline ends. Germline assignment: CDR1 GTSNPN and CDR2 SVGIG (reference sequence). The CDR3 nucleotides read TGTGCCTGGCCCCGGGGGAGGGGGGGCCAAGGGGCCCAGTACTTC. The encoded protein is CAWPRGRGGQGAQYF. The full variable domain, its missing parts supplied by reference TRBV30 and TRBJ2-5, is SQTIHQWPATLVQPVGSPLSLECTVEGTSNPNLYWYRQAAGRGLQLLFYSVGIGQISSEVPQNLSASRPQDRQFILSSKKLLLSDSGFYLCAWPRGRGGQGAQYFGPGTRLLVL.

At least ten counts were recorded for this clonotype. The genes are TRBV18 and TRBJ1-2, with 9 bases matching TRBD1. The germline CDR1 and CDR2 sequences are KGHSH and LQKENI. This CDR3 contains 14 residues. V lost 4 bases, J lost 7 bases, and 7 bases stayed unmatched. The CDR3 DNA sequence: TGTGCCAGCTCACAACAGGACAGGGGAAGTGGCTACACCTTC. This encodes CASSQQDRGSGYTF. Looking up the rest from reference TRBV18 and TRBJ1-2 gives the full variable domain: NAGVMQNPRHLVRRRGQEARLRCSPMKGHSHVYWYRQLPEEGLKFMVYLQKENIIDESGMPKERFSAEFPKEGPSILRIQQVVRGDSAAYFCASSQQDRGSGYTFGSGTRLTVV.

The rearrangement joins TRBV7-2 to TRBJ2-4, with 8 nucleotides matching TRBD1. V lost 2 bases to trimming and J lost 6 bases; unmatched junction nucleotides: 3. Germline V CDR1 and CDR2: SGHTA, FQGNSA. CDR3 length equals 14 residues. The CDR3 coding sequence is TGTGCCAGCAGCTTATTTGACAGGGGAAACATTCAGTACTTC. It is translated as CASSLFDRGNIQYF.

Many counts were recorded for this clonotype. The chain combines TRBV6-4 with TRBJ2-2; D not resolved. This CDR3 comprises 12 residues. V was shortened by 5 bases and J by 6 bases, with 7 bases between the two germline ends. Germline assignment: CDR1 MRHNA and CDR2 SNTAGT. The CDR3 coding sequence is TGTGCCAGCAGTCCGGATCCCGGGGAGCTGTTTTTT. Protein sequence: CASSPDPGELFF.

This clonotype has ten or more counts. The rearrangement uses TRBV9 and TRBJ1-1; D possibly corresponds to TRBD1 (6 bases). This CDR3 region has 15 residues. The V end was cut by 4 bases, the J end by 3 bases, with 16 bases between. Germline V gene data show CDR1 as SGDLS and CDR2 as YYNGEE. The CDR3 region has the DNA TGTGCCAGCAGCCCCACGGGGGCCATCTACACTGAAGCTTTCTTT. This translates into CASSPTGAIYTEAFF.

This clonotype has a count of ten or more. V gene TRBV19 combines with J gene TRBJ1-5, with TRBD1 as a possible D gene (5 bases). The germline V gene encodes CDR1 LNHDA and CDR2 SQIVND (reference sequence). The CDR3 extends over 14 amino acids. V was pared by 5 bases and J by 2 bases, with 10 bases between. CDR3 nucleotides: TGTGCCAGTAGTCCTCAGGGTGGCAATCAGCCCCAGCATTTT. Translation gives CASSPQGGNQPQHF.

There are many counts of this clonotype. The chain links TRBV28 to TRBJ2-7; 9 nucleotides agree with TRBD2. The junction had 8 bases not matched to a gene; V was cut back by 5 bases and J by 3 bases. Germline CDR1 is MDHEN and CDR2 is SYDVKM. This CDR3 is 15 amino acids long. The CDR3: CASSDPGLALYEQYF. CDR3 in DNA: TGTGCCAGCAGTGATCCGGGACTAGCTCTCTACGAGCAGTACTTC.

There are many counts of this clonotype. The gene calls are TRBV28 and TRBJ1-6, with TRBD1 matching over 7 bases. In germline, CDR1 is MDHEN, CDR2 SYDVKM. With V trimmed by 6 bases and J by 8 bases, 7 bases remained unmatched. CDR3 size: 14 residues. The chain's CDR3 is CASSPGTVDSPLHF. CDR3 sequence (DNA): TGTGCCAGCAGCCCCGGGACAGTGGATTCACCCCTCCACTTT. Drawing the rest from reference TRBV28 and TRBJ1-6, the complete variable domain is DVKVTQSSRYLVKRTGEKVFLECVQDMDHENMFWYRQDPGLGLRLIYFSYDVKMKEKGDIPEGYSVSREKKERFSLILESASTNQTSMYLCASSPGTVDSPLHFGNGTRLTVT.

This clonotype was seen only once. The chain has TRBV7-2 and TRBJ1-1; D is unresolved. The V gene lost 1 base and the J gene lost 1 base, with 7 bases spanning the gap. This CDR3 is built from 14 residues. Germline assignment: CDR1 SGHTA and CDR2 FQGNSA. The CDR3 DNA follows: TGTGCCAGCAGCTTAGACCGCAAGAACACTGAAGCTTTCTTT. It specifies CASSLDRKNTEAFF.

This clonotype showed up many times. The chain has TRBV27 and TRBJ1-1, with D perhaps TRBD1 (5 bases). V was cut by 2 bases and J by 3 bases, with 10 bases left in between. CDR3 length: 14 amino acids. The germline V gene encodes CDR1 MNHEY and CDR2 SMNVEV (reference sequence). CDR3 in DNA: TGTGCCAGCAGTTTAAGGGGCCCAGACACTGAAGCTTTCTTT. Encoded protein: CASSLRGPDTEAFF.

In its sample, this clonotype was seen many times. As DNA, the CDR3 is TGCAGCGTTGTTCTGGGTGGTGAAGCTTTCTTT. Translation: CSVVLGGEAFF. The chain carries TRBV29-1 and TRBJ1-1; D gene uncertain. CDR3 length: 11 residues. Germline CDR1 reads SQVTM; CDR2 reads ANQGSEA. V was shortened by 4 bases and J by 7 bases, with 10 bases between the two germline ends. Based on the CDR3 plus reference TRBV29-1 and TRBJ1-1, the full variable domain is SAVISQKPSRDICQRGTSLTIQCQVDSQVTMMFWYRQQPGQSLTLIATANQGSEATYESGFVIDKFPISRPNLTFSTLTVSNMSPEDSSIYLCSVVLGGEAFFGQGTRLTVV.

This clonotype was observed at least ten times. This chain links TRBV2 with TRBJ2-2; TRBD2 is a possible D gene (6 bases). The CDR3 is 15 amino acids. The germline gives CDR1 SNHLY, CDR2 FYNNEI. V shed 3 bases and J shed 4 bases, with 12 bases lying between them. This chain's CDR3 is CASSEGSGRTGELFF. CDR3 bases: TGTGCCAGCAGTGAGGGGAGCGGGCGCACCGGGGAGCTGTTTTTT. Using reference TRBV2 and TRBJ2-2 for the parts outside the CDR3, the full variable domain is EPEVTQTPSHQVTQMGQEVILRCVPISNHLYFYWYRQILGQKVEFLVSFYNNEISEKSEIFDDQFSVERPDGSNFTLKIRSTKLEDSAMYFCASSEGSGRTGELFFGEGSRLTVL.

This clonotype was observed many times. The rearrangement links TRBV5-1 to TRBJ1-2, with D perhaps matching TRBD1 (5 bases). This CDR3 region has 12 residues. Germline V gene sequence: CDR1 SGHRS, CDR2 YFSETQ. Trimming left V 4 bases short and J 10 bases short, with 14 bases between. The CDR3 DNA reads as TGCGCCAGCAGCCCCGGGACCGCCCTCTACACCTTC. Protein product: CASSPGTALYTF.